The 9 T cell receptor beta chains below all came from one sample that was sequenced in a study of blood T cells in healthy people across ages (dated by TCRdb to 2015 to 2017). Library preparation employed 5' RACE. These reads were obtained on an Illumina HiSeq 2500. A second about 7 to 12 cycle PCR used a sample-barcoded 5' primer and a J-beta primer mix. The public reads were run again by TCRdb, first through fastp at Q25 and then through MiXCR, and only productive beta chains were kept. Rows are combined by CDR3 protein, so each entry shows the most common genes and DNA. This sample comprises 950,000 to 1,200,000 distinct CDR3 sequences, under 40% of them detected only once. The top ten hold around 13% of the sample. The sequenced material came from blood. The origin of the receptors is a man between 18 and 35 years old in good health.

The V and J genes are TRBV6-6 and TRBJ2-1, with D perhaps matching TRBD2 (7 bases). Germline CDR1 and CDR2: MNHNY and SVGAGI (reference sequence). This CDR3 spans 15 amino acids. V dropped 1 base and J dropped 5 bases, with 12 bases sitting between them. The DNA for the CDR3 is TGTGCCAGCAGTTACTTAGGGGGGGGAAACAATGAGCAGTTCTTC. Translation: CASSYLGGGNNEQFF.

The chain links TRBV14 to TRBJ2-3; D is ambiguous. Trimming stripped 4 bases from V and 2 bases from J, with 7 bases between. CDR3 length equals 13 residues. Germline-derived CDR1 and CDR2 are SGHDN and FVKESK. The CDR3, as DNA: TGTGCCAGCAGCCCTCACCACACAGATACGCAGTATTTT. Residues: CASSPHHTDTQYF. The variable domain in full, with the rest retrieved from reference TRBV14 and TRBJ2-3, is EAGVTQFPSHSVIEKGQTVTLRCDPISGHDNLYWYRRVMGKEIKFLLHFVKESKQDESGMPNNRFLAERTGGTYSTLKVQPAELEDSGVYFCASSPHHTDTQYFGPGTRLTVL.

This chain connects TRBV20-1 to TRBJ2-1, with no clear D. The CDR3 runs 14 residues. Germline V gene data show CDR1 as DFQATT and CDR2 as SNEGSKA (reference sequence). Trimming left V 4 bases short and J 7 bases short, with 17 bases between. CDR3 bases: TGCAGTGCTAAGACTTGGAGTACGGCAAATGAGCAGTTCTTC. Translating it yields CSAKTWSTANEQFF.

In this sample, this clonotype turned up a few times. The V gene is TRBV20-1, the J gene TRBJ1-1; 9 bases map to TRBD1. The CDR3 length is 17 residues. The V segment lost 3 bases and the J segment 1 base; nucleotides outside the gene matches: 12. The germline V gene encodes CDR1 DFQATT and CDR2 SNEGSKA (reference sequence). The CDR3 spells CSASGGGQGISNTEAFF. For the CDR3, the DNA is TGCAGTGCTAGTGGGGGGGGACAGGGTATTTCGAACACTGAAGCTTTCTTT.

The rearrangement uses TRBV25-1 and TRBJ2-5, with 12 bases matching TRBD2. The V gene's germline CDR1 is MGHDK and CDR2 SYGVNS. The length of the CDR3 is 15 residues. The V and J ends lost 8 bases and 7 bases, in that order; junction bases with no gene match: 11. CDR3 protein: CASGRLAGELGTQYF. The DNA for the CDR3 is TGTGCCAGCGGTCGACTAGCGGGGGAGCTGGGGACCCAGTACTTC.

V and J are TRBV27 and TRBJ2-7; 12 bases fit TRBD2. This CDR3 contains 17 residues. Germline-derived CDR1 and CDR2 are MNHEY and SMNVEV (reference sequence). V was pared by 4 bases and J by 1 base, with 8 bases of the junction left unmatched. CDR3 sequence (DNA): TGTGCCAGCAGTTGGTCCGGACTAGCGGGGTTTTCCTACGAGCAGTACTTC. Encoded protein: CASSWSGLAGFSYEQYF.

This clonotype was seen just once. This may be a read error: a much more frequent sequence differs by one nucleotide. The chain couples TRBV6-5 to TRBJ1-2; a possible D gene is TRBD1 (6 bases). CDR3 size: 13 residues. Trimming cost V 7 bases and J 5 bases, with 14 bases left between them. In germline, CDR1 is MNHEY, CDR2 SVGAGI. CDR3 coding DNA: TGTGCCAGCACCTTACATCAGGGGTATGGCTACACCTTC. Translation: CASTLHQGYGYTF.

This clonotype was counted a single time. This chain links TRBV7-2 with TRBJ2-1; 12 bases map to TRBD2. Germline-derived CDR1 and CDR2 are SGHTA and FQGNSA. Trimming cost V 4 bases and J 6 bases; bases outside gene matches: 7. CDR3 length equals 16 residues. CDR3 sequence reads: CASSSGLAGIPNEQFF. The DNA for the CDR3 is TGTGCCAGCAGCTCCGGACTAGCGGGGATTCCCAATGAGCAGTTCTTC.

This clonotype appeared a few times. The gene calls are TRBV7-2 and TRBJ1-6; D gene ambiguous. V lost 0 bases to trimming and J lost 4 bases, with 7 bases between them. The CDR3 sequence is 15 residues long. The germline CDR1 and CDR2 sequences are SGHTA and FQGNSA. CDR3 sequence (DNA): TGTGCCAGCAGCTTAGCTCCGGAGTATAATTCACCCCTCCACTTT. The encoded protein is CASSLAPEYNSPLHF.